Each of the 18 T cell receptor beta chains below was sequenced from the same sample in a study of OX40 agonist ivuxolimab in advanced cancers. The method was immunoSEQ multiplex PCR; TCRdb's version includes in-frame clones alone and lacks a portion of them. Here the sample spans approximately 100,000 clones, 90% being singletons. The source was CD4+ or CD8+ T cells sorted from blood, collected in a trial of the OX40 agonist ivuxolimab. The source is an adult with an advanced solid tumor such as melanoma, head and neck, liver or kidney cancer.

A few counts support this clone. The V gene is TRBV11-1, the J gene TRBJ2-1, with D possibly being TRBD1 or TRBD2 (5 bases each). V was pared by 0 bases and J by 12 bases, with 12 bases between. The V gene's germline CDR1 is SGHAT and CDR2 FQDESV (reference sequence). The CDR3 is made up of 13 amino acids. This chain's CDR3 is CASSLAGVGGQFF. The CDR3 nucleotides read TGTGCCAGCAGCTTAGCGGGAGTTGGGGGGCAGTTCTTC.

This clone was seen more than once but under ten times. In nucleotides, the CDR3 is TGTGCCAGCAGCCAAGAATGGGGTACTGAAGCTTTCTTT. This gives the protein CASSQEWGTEAFF. This chain uses TRBV4-2 with TRBJ1-1; no definite D call. Trimming took 0 bases from V and 5 from J, leaving 7 bases between them. The CDR3 extends over 13 amino acids. Per the germline V gene, CDR1 is LGHNA and CDR2 is YNFKEQ.

The count of this clone is one. The chain combines TRBV5-8 with TRBJ2-1, with D hard to call. Germline CDR1 SGHTS, CDR2 YDEGEE. This CDR3 is built from 14 residues. Trimming shortened V by 0 bases and J by 0 bases, and 4 bases separated the two germline ends. Here the CDR3 reads CASSLEGSYNEQFF. The CDR3 nucleotides read TGTGCCAGCAGCTTGGAAGGCTCCTACAATGAGCAGTTCTTC.

The V call is TRBV4-3, the J call TRBJ1-2; 9 bases line up with TRBD1. The V and J ends lost 3 bases and 4 bases, in that order; junction bases with no gene match: 3. The CDR3 has 14 residues. Germline V gene data show CDR1 as LGHNA and CDR2 as YSLEER. The DNA of the CDR3 is TGCGCCAGCAGCCACCTGACAGGGGGCTATGGCTACACCTTC. This encodes CASSHLTGGYGYTF.

This clone was counted only a few times. The chain carries TRBV6-5 and TRBJ2-1; D is unresolved. V was pared by 2 bases and J by 7 bases, with 9 bases between. This CDR3 is built from 13 residues. Germline assignment: CDR1 MNHEY and CDR2 SVGAGI. The CDR3 loop reads CASSYAQRNEQFF. Written as DNA, the CDR3 is TGTGCCAGCAGTTACGCCCAGAGGAATGAGCAGTTCTTC.

V is TRBV5-8 and J is TRBJ1-5; 9 nucleotides align to TRBD1. Germline lookup yields CDR1 SGHTS and CDR2 YDEGEE. J gave up 5 bases and V 0 bases, and 3 bases lay outside the gene matches. CDR3 size: 15 residues. The CDR3 coding sequence is TGTGCCAGCAGCTTGGGACAGGGGGACCATCAGCCCCAGCATTTT. Translation: CASSLGQGDHQPQHF.

This chain connects TRBV25-1 to TRBJ1-4; D call uncertain. CDR1 is MGHDK, CDR2 SYGVNS, per germline. V lost 6 bases and J 0 bases, leaving 14 bases between the germline ends. The CDR3 runs to 16 residues. The CDR3 loop is CASSLLSGATNEKLFF. CDR3 DNA: TGTGCCAGCAGCCTCCTAAGTGGAGCAACTAATGAAAAACTGTTTTTT.

The rearrangement joins TRBV2 to TRBJ2-3; unclear D gene. In germline, CDR1 is SNHLY, CDR2 FYNNEI. The length of the CDR3 is 12 residues. V lost 4 bases to trimming and J lost 0 bases, with 2 bases between them. CDR3: CASSVSTDTQYF. CDR3 DNA sequence: TGTGCCAGCAGTGTTAGCACAGATACGCAGTATTTT.

The genes are TRBV28 and TRBJ2-7; D call uncertain. Germline V gives CDR1 MDHEN, CDR2 SYDVKM. The germline V and J ends were trimmed by 6 bases and 1 base, with 10 bases remaining between them. The CDR3 contains 13 residues. DNA of the CDR3: TGTGCCAGCAGATCCCCCGTTTCCTACGAGCAGTACTTC. It encodes CASRSPVSYEQYF.

The V gene is TRBV7-2, the J gene TRBJ2-7; D is perhaps TRBD1 (6 bases). CDR3 length equals 13 residues. Trimming shortened V by 0 bases and J by 9 bases, and 12 bases separated the two germline ends. Germline values: CDR1 SGHTA, CDR2 FQGNSA. CDR3 DNA sequence: TGTGCCAGCAGCTTAGCGACAAACAGGGCGCAGTACTTC. It translates to CASSLATNRAQYF.

J is TRBJ2-1 and V is TRBV25-1; 7 bases match TRBD2. Losses at the gene ends were 4 bases for V and 4 bases for J; bases not matched to a gene: 10. In germline, CDR1 is MGHDK, CDR2 SYGVNS. The CDR3 runs 16 residues. CDR3 amino acids: CASSAREERTYNEQFF. The CDR3 DNA follows: TGTGCCAGCAGTGCACGGGAGGAACGAACGTACAATGAGCAGTTCTTC.

The chain employs TRBV12-5 and TRBJ1-5; the match to TRBD1 covers 8 bases. The germline V gene encodes CDR1 LGHNT and CDR2 FRNRAP. V was pared by 4 bases and J by 4 bases, with 12 bases of the junction left unmatched. There are 17 residues in the CDR3. CDR3 residues: CASGSWGAQGANQPQHF. The CDR3 DNA reads as TGTGCTAGTGGTTCGTGGGGGGCGCAGGGGGCGAATCAGCCCCAGCATTTT.

The chain employs TRBV10-3 and TRBJ2-3; tentative D call: TRBD2 (6 bases). The V gene's germline CDR1 is ENHRY and CDR2 SYGVKD. The CDR3 sequence is 12 residues long. Trimming shortened V by 6 bases and J by 2 bases, and 6 bases separated the two germline ends. CDR3 in DNA: TGTGCCATCAGGGACTACACAGATACGCAGTATTTT. Its translation: CAIRDYTDTQYF.

This chain uses TRBV27 with TRBJ1-2, with 9 bases lining up with TRBD1. CDR3 size: 15 residues. CDR1 and CDR2 (germline): MNHEY, SMNVEV (reference sequence). V gave up 5 bases and J gave up 4 bases; unmatched junction bases: 8. Here the CDR3 DNA reads TGTGCCAGCAGTGAAAGACAGGGGGTACTCTATGGCTACACCTTC. Translating gives CASSERQGVLYGYTF.

The chain has TRBV2 and TRBJ1-3, with a weak D call TRBD1 (5 bases). CDR3 size: 13 residues. Germline CDR1 is SNHLY and CDR2 is FYNNEI. The V gene lost 8 bases and the J gene lost 3 bases, with 11 bases spanning the gap. The CDR3 sequence is CASVPDNGNTIYF. The CDR3 DNA reads TGTGCCAGCGTCCCGGACAATGGAAACACCATATATTTT.

This rearrangement joins TRBV6-1 to TRBJ1-5; no firm D call. Trimming left V 0 bases short and J 6 bases short, with 6 bases between. Germline CDR1 reads MNHNS; CDR2 reads SASEGT. The CDR3 is 13 residues long. This CDR3 reads CASSEAAGQPQHF. The CDR3 nucleotides are TGTGCCAGCAGTGAAGCGGCGGGTCAGCCCCAGCATTTT.

This clone was observed a handful of times. The chain has TRBV12-2 and TRBJ2-7; TRBD2 was called by the table and not checked on the DNA. TRBV12-2 is classified as a pseudogene. The CDR3 runs to 15 residues. This CDR3 is CASRSRLAGVREQYF. The CDR3 coding sequence is TGTGCAAGTCGCTCCCGACTAGCGGGAGTGCGAGAGCAGTACTTC.

The V gene is TRBV5-1, the J gene TRBJ2-5; D perhaps matches TRBD1 (6 bases). The V and J ends lost 4 bases and 1 base respectively, with 14 bases between them. CDR3 length equals 15 residues. Germline-derived CDR1 and CDR2 are SGHRS and YFSETQ. CDR3 protein: CASSRDTPGQETQYF. For the CDR3, the DNA is TGCGCCAGCAGCCGGGACACTCCGGGCCAAGAGACCCAGTACTTC.